Ten or more counts support the clone carrying this TCR beta chain. As yet, its antigen is unknown. This record comes from a study of T-cell reconstitution after alpha-beta-depleted transplantation in children. Regarding the study as a whole: It was reported that alpha-beta T cells came from several hundred expanded graft clones (about two months after transplant). By one year post-transplant, T-cell counts and diversity largely arose from T cells that were newly produced. It was surviving recipient T cells and thymic progenitors that gave some patients high TCRbeta diversity at day 60.

CDR1 and CDR2 from the germline V gene are DFQATT and SNEGSKA (reference sequence). The CDR3 spans 14 residues. V was clipped by 5 bases and J by 8 bases; unmatched bases: 6. The library targeted TCRbeta and was prepared with unique molecular identifiers. From the PCR reads, TCRdb called clonotypes with MiXCR, one entry per CDR3 protein. Of under 75,000 distinct CDR3 sequences listed, approximately 11% were seen once; the top ten hold roughly 13%. The specimen was PBMCs, collected before TCRalphabeta/CD19-depleted stem cell transplant. The chain employs TRBV20-1 and TRBJ2-1; 13 bases map to TRBD2. The sequence derives from a boy between 10 and 17 years old with acute myeloid leukemia, due to receive a stem cell transplant. CDR3 DNA: TGCAGTGCTTTACTAGCGGGAGGGCTCGATGAGCAGTTCTTC. Its translation is CSALLAGGLDEQFF.